This entry describes one T cell receptor (beta chain). These data come from a study of blood T cell repertoires in COVID-19. Study details: The United States, Italy and Spain supplied acute and convalescent COVID-19 samples. Sample material is recorded as cDNA or gDNA derived from T cells, B-cell-depleted T cells, or PBMCs.

In the source study's methods: For nucleated cells, counts were estimated from reference gene primer amplification. Assay used: immunoSEQ multiplex PCR; TCRdb lists only in-frame clones, some missing. V and J calls and clone size are those listed in that table; D and trimming were worked out from the DNA. This sample has about 90,000 clones, with roughly 83% found just once. Germline-derived CDR1 and CDR2 are MNHEY and SMNVEV (reference sequence). V lost 5 bases and J 4 bases, leaving 12 bases between the germline ends. The CDR3 is 13 residues long. This clonotype was obtained from an elderly woman with active or convalescent COVID-19. This rearrangement joins TRBV27 to TRBJ2-7; D might be TRBD2 (6 bases). The sequenced material came from peripheral blood. CDR3 DNA sequence: TGTGCCAGCAGTCGGGGGATTTTGTACGAGCAGTACTTC. Residues: CASSRGILYEQYF.